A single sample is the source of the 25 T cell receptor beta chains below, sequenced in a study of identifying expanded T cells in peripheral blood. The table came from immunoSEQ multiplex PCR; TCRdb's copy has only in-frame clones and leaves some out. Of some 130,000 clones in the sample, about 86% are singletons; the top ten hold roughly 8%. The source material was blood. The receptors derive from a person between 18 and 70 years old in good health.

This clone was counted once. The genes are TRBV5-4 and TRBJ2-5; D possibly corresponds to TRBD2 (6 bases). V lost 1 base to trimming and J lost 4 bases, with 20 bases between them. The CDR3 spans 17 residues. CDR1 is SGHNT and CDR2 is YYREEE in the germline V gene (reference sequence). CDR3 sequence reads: CASSLNAGILSAETQYF. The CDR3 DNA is TGTGCCAGCAGCTTGAACGCGGGGATTCTGTCCGCAGAGACCCAGTACTTC.

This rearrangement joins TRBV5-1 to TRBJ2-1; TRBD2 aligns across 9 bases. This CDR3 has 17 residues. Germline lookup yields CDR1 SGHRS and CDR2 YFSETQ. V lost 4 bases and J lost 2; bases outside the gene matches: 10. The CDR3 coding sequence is TGCGCCAGCAGCCGGCGGGAGGGCGGGGGCCCCTACAATGAGCAGTTCTTC. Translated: CASSRREGGGPYNEQFF.

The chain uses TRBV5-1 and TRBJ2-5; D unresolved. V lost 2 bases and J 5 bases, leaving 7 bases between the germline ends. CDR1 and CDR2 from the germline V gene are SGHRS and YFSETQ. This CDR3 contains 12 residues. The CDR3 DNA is TGCGCCAGCAGCTTAGTGGGGGAGACCCAGTACTTC. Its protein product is CASSLVGETQYF.

The chain's CDR3 is CASSLDRANYGYTF. In nucleotides, the CDR3 is TGTGCCAGCAGCTTAGACAGGGCTAACTATGGCTACACCTTC. The genes are TRBV7-2 and TRBJ1-2; TRBD1 is a possible D gene (6 bases). Germline V gene lookup returns CDR1 SGHTA and CDR2 FQGNSA. Trimming pared 1 base from V and 0 bases from J, leaving 6 bases between. The CDR3 is 14 amino acids.

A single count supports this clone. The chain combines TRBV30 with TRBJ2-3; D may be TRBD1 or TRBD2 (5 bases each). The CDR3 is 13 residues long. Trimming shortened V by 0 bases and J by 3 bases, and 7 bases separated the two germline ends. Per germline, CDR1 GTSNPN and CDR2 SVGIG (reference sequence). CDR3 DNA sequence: TGTGCCTGGAGTGTAGAGGGGACAGATACGCAGTATTTT. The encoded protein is CAWSVEGTDTQYF.

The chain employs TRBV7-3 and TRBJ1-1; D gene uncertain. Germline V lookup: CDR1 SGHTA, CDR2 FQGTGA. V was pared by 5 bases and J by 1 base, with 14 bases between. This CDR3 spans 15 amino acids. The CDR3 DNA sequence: TGTGCCAGCAGCCCAAGTCTTGGAGGGAACACTGAAGCTTTCTTT. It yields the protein CASSPSLGGNTEAFF.

The CDR3 reads CSVTGSTRDTEAFF. The CDR3 nucleotides are TGCAGCGTGACGGGGTCTACTCGTGATACTGAAGCTTTCTTT. This chain uses TRBV29-1 with TRBJ1-1; D unclear. CDR3 length equals 14 residues. CDR1 SQVTM and CDR2 ANQGSEA come from the germline V gene. Deletions cut 6 bases from V and 5 bases from J, with 19 bases between.

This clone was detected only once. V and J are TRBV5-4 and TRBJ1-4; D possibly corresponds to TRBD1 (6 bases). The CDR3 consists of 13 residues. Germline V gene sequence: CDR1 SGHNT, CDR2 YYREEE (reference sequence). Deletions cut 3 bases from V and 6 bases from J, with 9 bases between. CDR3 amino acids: CASSSDSHEKLFF. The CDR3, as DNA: TGTGCCAGCAGCTCGGACAGTCATGAAAAACTGTTTTTT.

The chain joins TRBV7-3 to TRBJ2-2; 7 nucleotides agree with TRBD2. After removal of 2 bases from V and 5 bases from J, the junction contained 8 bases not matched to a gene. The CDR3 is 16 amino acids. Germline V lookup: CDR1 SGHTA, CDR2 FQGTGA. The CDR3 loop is CASSLHGRRGTGELFF. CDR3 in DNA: TGTGCCAGCAGCTTACACGGGAGGAGAGGGACCGGGGAGCTGTTTTTT.

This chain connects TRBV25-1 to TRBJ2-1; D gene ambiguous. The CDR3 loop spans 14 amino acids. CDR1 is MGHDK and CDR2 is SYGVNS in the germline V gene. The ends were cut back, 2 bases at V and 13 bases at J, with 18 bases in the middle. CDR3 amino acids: CASSERTLGSSQFF. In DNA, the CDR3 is TGTGCCAGCAGTGAACGGACGTTAGGGTCATCTCAGTTCTTC.

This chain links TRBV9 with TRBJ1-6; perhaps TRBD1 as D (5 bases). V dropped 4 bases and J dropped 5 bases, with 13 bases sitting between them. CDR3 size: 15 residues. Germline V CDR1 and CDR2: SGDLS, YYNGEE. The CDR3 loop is CASSLRGLNNSPLHF. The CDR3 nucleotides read TGTGCCAGCAGCTTAAGGGGACTGAATAATTCACCCCTCCACTTT.

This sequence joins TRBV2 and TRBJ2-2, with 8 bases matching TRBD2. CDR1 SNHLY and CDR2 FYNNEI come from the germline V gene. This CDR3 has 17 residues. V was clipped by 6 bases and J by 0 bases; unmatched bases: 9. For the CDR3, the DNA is TGTGCCAGCAGCCGGGGGGCGGGAGGCCCGAACACCGGGGAGCTGTTTTTT. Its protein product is CASSRGAGGPNTGELFF.

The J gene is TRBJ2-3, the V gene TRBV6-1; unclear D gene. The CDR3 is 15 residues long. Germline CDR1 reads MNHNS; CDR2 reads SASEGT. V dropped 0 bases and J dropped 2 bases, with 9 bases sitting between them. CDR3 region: CASSEASAYTDTQYF. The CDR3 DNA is TGTGCCAGCAGTGAAGCCTCAGCCTACACAGATACGCAGTATTTT.

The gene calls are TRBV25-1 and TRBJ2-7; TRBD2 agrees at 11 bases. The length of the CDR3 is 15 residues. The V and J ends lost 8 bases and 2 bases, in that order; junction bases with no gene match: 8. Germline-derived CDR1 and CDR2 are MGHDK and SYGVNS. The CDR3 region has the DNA TGTGCCAGCCTAAAGGGGACTAGCGGAACCTACGAGCAGTACTTC. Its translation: CASLKGTSGTYEQYF.

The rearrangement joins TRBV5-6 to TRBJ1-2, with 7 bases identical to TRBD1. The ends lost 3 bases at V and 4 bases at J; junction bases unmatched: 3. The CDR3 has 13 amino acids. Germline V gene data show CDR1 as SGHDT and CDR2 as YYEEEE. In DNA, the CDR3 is TGTGCCAGCAGCTCACCAGGGGGCTATGGCTACACCTTC. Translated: CASSSPGGYGYTF.

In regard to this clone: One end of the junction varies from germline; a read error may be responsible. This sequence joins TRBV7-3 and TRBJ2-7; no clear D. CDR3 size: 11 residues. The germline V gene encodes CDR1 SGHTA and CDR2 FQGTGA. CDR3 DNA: TGTGCCAGCAGCTTAGGCGGACGACTCCACTTC. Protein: CASSLGGRLHF.

In DNA, the CDR3 is TGTGCCAGTAGTACATATCTCGGGACCGGGAGATCTGGGGCCAACGTCCTGACTTTC. Protein product: CASSTYLGTGRSGANVLTF. The chain couples TRBV19 to TRBJ2-6; a weak D match, TRBD2 (6 bases). Looked up from germline, CDR1 is LNHDA and CDR2 is SQIVND (reference sequence). V lost 4 bases to trimming and J lost 1 base, with 20 bases between them. The CDR3 sequence is 19 residues long.

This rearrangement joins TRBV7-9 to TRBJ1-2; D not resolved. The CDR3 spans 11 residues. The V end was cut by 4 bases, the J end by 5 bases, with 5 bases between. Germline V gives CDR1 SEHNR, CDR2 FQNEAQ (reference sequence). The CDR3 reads CASSSLYGYTF. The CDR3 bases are TGTGCCAGCAGCTCCCTTTATGGCTACACCTTC.

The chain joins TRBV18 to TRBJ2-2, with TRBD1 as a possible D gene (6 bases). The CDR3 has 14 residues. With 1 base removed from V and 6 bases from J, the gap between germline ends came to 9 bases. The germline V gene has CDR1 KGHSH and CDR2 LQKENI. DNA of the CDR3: TGTGCCAGCTCACCACAAAAGGGGGCCGGGGAGCTGTTTTTT. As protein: CASSPQKGAGELFF.

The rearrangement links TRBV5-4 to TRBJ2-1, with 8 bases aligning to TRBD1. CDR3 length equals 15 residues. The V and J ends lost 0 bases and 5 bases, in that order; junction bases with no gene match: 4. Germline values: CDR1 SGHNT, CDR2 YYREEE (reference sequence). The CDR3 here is CASSLAGGQDNEQFF. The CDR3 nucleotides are TGTGCCAGCAGCTTGGCCGGGGGACAGGACAATGAGCAGTTCTTC. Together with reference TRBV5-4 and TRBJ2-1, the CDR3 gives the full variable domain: ETGVTQSPTHLIKTRGQQVTLRCSSQSGHNTVSWYQQALGQGPQFIFQYYREEENGRGNFPPRFSGLQFPNYSSELNVNALELDDSALYLCASSLAGGQDNEQFFGPGTRLTVL.

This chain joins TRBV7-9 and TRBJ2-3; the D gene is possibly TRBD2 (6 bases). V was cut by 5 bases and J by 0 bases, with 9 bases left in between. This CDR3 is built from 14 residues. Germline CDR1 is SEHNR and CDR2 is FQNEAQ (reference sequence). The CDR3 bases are TGTGCCAGCAGCCTCGGGACTAGCACAGATACGCAGTATTTT. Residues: CASSLGTSTDTQYF. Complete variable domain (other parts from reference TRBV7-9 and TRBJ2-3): DTGVSQNPRHKITKRGQNVTFRCDPISEHNRLYWYRQTLGQGPEFLTYFQNEAQLEKSRLLSDRFSAERPKGSFSTLEIQRTEQGDSAMYLCASSLGTSTDTQYFGPGTRLTVL.

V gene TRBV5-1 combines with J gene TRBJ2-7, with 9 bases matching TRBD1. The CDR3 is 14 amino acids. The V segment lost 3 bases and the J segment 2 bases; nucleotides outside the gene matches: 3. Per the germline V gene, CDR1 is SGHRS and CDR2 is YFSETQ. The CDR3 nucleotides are TGCGCCAGCAGCTGGGACAGGGCCACCTACGAGCAGTACTTC. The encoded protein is CASSWDRATYEQYF. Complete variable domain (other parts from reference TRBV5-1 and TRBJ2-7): KAGVTQTPRYLIKTRGQQVTLSCSPISGHRSVSWYQQTPGQGLQFLFEYFSETQRNKGNFPGRFSGRQFSNSRSEMNVSTLELGDSALYLCASSWDRATYEQYFGPGTRLTVT.

CDR3 in DNA: TGTGCCAGCAGGGTTGGACTGTATAGCAATCAGCCCCAGCATTTT. Protein product: CASRVGLYSNQPQHF. The chain has TRBV6-6 and TRBJ1-5; no definite D call. Trimming cost V 6 bases and J 0 bases, with 12 bases left between them. Germline CDR1 is MNHNY and CDR2 is SVGAGI (reference sequence). The CDR3 runs to 15 residues.

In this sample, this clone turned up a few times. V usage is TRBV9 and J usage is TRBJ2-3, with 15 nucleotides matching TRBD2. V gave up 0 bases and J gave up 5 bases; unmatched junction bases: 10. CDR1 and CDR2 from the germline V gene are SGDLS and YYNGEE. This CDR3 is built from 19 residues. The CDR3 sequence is CASSVDVGTSGGSVDTQYF. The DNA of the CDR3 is TGTGCCAGCAGCGTAGACGTCGGGACTAGCGGGGGGTCCGTAGATACGCAGTATTTT.

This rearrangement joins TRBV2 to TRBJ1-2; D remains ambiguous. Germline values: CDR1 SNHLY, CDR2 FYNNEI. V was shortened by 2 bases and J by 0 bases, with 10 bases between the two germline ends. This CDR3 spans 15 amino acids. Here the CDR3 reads CASSERQVPNYGYTF. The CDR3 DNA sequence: TGTGCCAGCAGTGAAAGGCAGGTACCTAACTATGGCTACACCTTC.